The rows below give T cell receptor beta chains drawn from one sample of a study of cytomegalovirus exposure and HLA in healthy donors. Measured with immunoSEQ multiplex PCR; TCRdb has only the in-frame clones, and not every one. The sample has more than 95,000 clones, 60% to 80% seen once; the top ten hold around 16%. The sample was PBMCs. These receptors all come from a man aged 50 or older in good health and CMV-seropositive. The CDR3 runs from the conserved cysteine through the conserved F or W. The order of the fields is J gene, V gene, D gene, clone size, CDR3 DNA, CDR3 protein. A D gene is named only where the DNA matches it firmly. Only some rows state a clone size, as once, few, many or a class for expanded clones.

j_gene: TRBJ1-2; v_gene: TRBV4-3; d_gene: .; abundance: few; CDR3nt: TGCGCCAGCAGCCAAGATGAGGGGGCTAACTATGGCTACACCTTC; CDR3aa: CASSQDEGANYGYTF
j_gene: TRBJ1-5; v_gene: TRBV6-4; d_gene: TRBD1; abundance: once; CDR3nt: TGTGCCAGCAGTGCAACAGGGGGGGATCAGCCCCAGCATTTT; CDR3aa: CASSATGGDQPQHF
j_gene: TRBJ1-3; v_gene: TRBV9; d_gene: .; abundance: .; CDR3nt: TGTGCCAGCAGCCCCCAAAACTCTGGAAACACCATATATTTT; CDR3aa: CASSPQNSGNTIYF
j_gene: TRBJ1-4; v_gene: TRBV5-1; d_gene: .; abundance: .; CDR3nt: TGCGCCAGCAGCCCCTCCGAAGCCGAAAAACTGTTTTTT; CDR3aa: CASSPSEAEKLFF
j_gene: TRBJ2-5; v_gene: TRBV5-4; d_gene: TRBD1; abundance: .; CDR3nt: TGTGCCAGCAGCCAACAGGGGCGTTTACAAGAGACCCAGTACTTC; CDR3aa: CASSQQGRLQETQYF
j_gene: TRBJ1-5; v_gene: TRBV19; d_gene: .; abundance: .; CDR3nt: TGTGCCAGTACTTATAGGGGGAATTTCCATCAGCCCCAGCATTTT; CDR3aa: CASTYRGNFHQPQHF
j_gene: TRBJ2-1; v_gene: TRBV18; d_gene: .; abundance: .; CDR3nt: TGTGCCAGCTCACCACCAAGAAGGAGGGTCTCCTACAATGAGCAGTTCTTC; CDR3aa: CASSPPRRRVSYNEQFF
j_gene: TRBJ1-4; v_gene: TRBV11-2; d_gene: .; abundance: .; CDR3nt: TGTGCCAGCAGCTTTTCCGGACAGAACAATGAAAAACTGTTTTTT; CDR3aa: CASSFSGQNNEKLFF
j_gene: TRBJ2-2; v_gene: TRBV28; d_gene: TRBD1; abundance: .; CDR3nt: TGTGCCAGCAGTTTATGGGCGACAGGGGGTAATTCCGGGGAGCTGTTTTTT; CDR3aa: CASSLWATGGNSGELFF
j_gene: TRBJ2-7; v_gene: TRBV18; d_gene: .; abundance: .; CDR3nt: TGTGCCAGCTCACCGAGCAACGGGACAACGGTGGAGTACTTC; CDR3aa: CASSPSNGTTVEYF
j_gene: TRBJ2-1; v_gene: TRBV20-1; d_gene: TRBD2; abundance: .; CDR3nt: TGCAGTGCTAGAGACAGACTAGCCATGTTCTTC; CDR3aa: CSARDRLAMFF
j_gene: TRBJ2-4; v_gene: TRBV19; d_gene: TRBD1; abundance: few; CDR3nt: TGTGCCAGTATCCCTGGACAGGGGGCTTCGGTAGCCAAAAACATTCAGTACTTC; CDR3aa: CASIPGQGASVAKNIQYF
j_gene: TRBJ1-2; v_gene: TRBV14; d_gene: .; abundance: .; CDR3nt: TGTGCCAGCAGCCTTCCCTGGGGGCAGGGCGGCTACACCTTC; CDR3aa: CASSLPWGQGGYTF